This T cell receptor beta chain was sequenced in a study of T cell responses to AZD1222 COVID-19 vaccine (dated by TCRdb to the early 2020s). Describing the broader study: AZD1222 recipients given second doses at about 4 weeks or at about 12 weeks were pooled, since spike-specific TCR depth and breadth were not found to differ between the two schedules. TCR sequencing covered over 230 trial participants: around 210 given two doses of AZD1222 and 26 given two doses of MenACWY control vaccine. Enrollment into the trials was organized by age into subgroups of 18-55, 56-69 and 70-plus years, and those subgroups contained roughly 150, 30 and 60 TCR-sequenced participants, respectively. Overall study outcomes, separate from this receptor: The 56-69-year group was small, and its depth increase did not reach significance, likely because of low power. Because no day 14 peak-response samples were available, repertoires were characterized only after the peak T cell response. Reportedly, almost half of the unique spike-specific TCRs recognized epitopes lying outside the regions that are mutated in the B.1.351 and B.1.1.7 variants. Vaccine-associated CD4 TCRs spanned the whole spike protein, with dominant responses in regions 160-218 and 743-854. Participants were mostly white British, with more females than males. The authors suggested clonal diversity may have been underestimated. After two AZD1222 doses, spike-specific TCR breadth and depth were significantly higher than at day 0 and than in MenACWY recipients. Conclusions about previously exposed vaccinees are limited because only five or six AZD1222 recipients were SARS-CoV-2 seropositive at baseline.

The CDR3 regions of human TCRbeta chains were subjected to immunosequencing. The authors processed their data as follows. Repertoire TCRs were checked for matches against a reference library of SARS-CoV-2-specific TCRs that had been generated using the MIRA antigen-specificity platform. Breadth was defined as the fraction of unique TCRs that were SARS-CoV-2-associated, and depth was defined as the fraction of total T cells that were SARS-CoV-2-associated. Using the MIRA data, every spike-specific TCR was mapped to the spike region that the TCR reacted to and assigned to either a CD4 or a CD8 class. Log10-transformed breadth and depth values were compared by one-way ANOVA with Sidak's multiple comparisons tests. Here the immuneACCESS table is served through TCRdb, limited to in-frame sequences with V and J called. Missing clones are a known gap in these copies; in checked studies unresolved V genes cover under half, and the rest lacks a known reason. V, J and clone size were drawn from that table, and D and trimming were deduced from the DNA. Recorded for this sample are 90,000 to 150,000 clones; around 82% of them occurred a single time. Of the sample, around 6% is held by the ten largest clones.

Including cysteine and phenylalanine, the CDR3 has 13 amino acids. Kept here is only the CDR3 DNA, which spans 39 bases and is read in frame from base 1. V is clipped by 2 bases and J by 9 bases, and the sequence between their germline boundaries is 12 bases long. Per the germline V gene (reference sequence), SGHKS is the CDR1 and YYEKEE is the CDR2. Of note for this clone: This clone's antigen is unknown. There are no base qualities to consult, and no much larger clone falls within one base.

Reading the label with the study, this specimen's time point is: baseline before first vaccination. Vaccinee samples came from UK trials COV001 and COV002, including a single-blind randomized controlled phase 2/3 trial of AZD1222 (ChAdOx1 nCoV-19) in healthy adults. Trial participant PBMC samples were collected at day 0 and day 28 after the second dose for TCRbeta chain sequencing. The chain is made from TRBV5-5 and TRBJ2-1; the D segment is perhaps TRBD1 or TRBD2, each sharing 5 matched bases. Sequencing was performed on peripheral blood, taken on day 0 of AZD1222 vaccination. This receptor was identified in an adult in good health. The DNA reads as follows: TGTGCCAGCAGCTTCGTGGGGGTAGGTGAGCAGTTCTTC. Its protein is CASSFVGVGEQFF.